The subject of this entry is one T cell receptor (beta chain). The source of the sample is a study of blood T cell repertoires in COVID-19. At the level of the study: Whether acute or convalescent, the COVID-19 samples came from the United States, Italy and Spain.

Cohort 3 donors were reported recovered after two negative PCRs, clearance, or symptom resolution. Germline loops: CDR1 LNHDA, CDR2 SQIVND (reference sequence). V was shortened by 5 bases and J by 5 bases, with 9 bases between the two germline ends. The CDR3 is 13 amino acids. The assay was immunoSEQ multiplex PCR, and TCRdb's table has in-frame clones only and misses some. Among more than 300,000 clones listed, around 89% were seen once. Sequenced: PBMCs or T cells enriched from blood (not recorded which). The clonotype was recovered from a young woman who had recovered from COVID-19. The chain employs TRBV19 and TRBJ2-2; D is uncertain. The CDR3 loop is CASSDRGTGELFF. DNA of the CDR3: TGTGCCAGTAGTGACCGAGGAACCGGGGAGCTGTTTTTT. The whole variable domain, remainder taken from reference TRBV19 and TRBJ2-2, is DGGITQSPKYLFRKEGQNVTLSCEQNLNHDAMYWYRQDPGQGLRLIYYSQIVNDFQKGDIAEGYSVSREKKESFPLTVTSAQKNPTAFYLCASSDRGTGELFFGEGSRLTVL.